Below, 27 T cell receptor beta chains from the same sample are listed, as sequenced in a study of cytomegalovirus exposure and HLA in healthy donors. In the PCR, 60 Vbeta and 13 Jbeta primers were used. Sequencing used immunoSEQ multiplex PCR; TCRdb keeps in-frame clones, though not all of them. The sample has 130,000 or so clones; approximately 69% are singletons. The specimen sequenced was PBMCs. These receptors were taken from a man aged 35 to 55 in good health and CMV-seropositive.

J is TRBJ1-2 and V is TRBV19; TRBD1 aligns across 7 bases. The V segment lost 5 bases and the J segment 4 bases; nucleotides outside the gene matches: 7. This CDR3 spans 14 amino acids. Germline CDR1 and CDR2: LNHDA and SQIVND (reference sequence). The chain's CDR3 is CASSPGTASYGYTF. The CDR3 bases are TGTGCCAGTAGTCCCGGGACAGCCTCCTATGGCTACACCTTC.

The V gene is TRBV12-5, the J gene TRBJ2-5, with D tentatively TRBD1 (6 bases). This CDR3 is 16 amino acids long. Between the trimmed V and J ends, which lost 0 bases and 5 bases, there was a span of 16 bases. Germline CDR1 LGHNT, CDR2 FRNRAP. The CDR3 spells CASGLVFPTGKETQYF. In DNA, the CDR3 is TGTGCTAGTGGTTTGGTATTTCCCACAGGGAAGGAGACCCAGTACTTC.

This clone was found a few times. The chain is built from TRBV7-9 and TRBJ2-1; 8 nucleotides agree with TRBD1. There are 12 residues in the CDR3. The ends lost 7 bases at V and 8 bases at J; junction bases unmatched: 4. From germline, CDR1 is SEHNR and CDR2 FQNEAQ (reference sequence). This CDR3 is CASTRTGYEQFF. CDR3 DNA: TGTGCCAGCACCAGGACAGGGTATGAGCAGTTCTTC.

V and J are TRBV19 and TRBJ1-6, with a possible D match to TRBD1 (5 bases). CDR3 length: 14 residues. Germline CDR1 LNHDA, CDR2 SQIVND (reference sequence). V lost 6 bases to trimming and J lost 9 bases, with 15 bases between them. The CDR3 sequence is CASRITGGGSPLHF. CDR3 DNA sequence: TGTGCCAGTAGGATTACAGGTGGCGGTTCACCCCTCCACTTT.

This sequence joins TRBV28 and TRBJ1-1; 8 nucleotides align to TRBD1. This CDR3 has 15 residues. Germline CDR1 and CDR2: MDHEN and SYDVKM. The trim removed 6 bases at V and 6 bases at J, leaving 12 bases unmatched. In DNA form, the CDR3 reads TGTGCCAGCAGCCACCGATCAGGGACAGGCCCTGAAGCTTTCTTT. This codes for CASSHRSGTGPEAFF.

The chain employs TRBV30 and TRBJ1-2; tentative D call: TRBD1 (5 bases). The CDR3 contains 17 residues. V gave up 0 bases and J gave up 5 bases, with 22 bases separating them. CDR1 and CDR2 (germline): GTSNPN, SVGIG (reference sequence). CDR3 protein: CAWSVTARALSSYGYTF. The CDR3 DNA is TGTGCCTGGAGTGTAACGGCCAGGGCTCTCTCCTCTTATGGCTACACCTTC.

This clone was counted a single time. The V and J genes are TRBV6-6 and TRBJ2-7; TRBD2 matches at 9 bases. CDR1 is MNHNY, CDR2 SVGAGI, per germline (reference sequence). Trimming took 6 bases from V and 3 from J; bases not matched to a gene: 12. The CDR3 extends over 16 amino acids. CDR3 sequence reads: CASRHHWTSDFYEQYF. The DNA for the CDR3 is TGTGCCAGCAGACATCACTGGACTAGCGACTTCTACGAGCAGTACTTC.

Turning to this clone: Compared with germline, one end of the junction differs, possibly owing to a read error. This sample also contains other DNA sequences that code for the same CDR3. V usage is TRBV18 and J usage is TRBJ1-4; D is ambiguous. There are 15 residues in the CDR3. Looked up from germline, CDR1 is KGHSH and CDR2 is LQKENI. CDR3 DNA: TGTGCCAGCTCACCCCCCCGGTTGCGGAATGAAAAACTATTTTTT. It encodes CASSPPRLRNEKLFF.

This clone appeared a single time. The chain is built from TRBV6-6 and TRBJ2-7, with TRBD1 identical over 9 bases. Germline V lookup: CDR1 MNHNY, CDR2 SVGAGI (reference sequence). The length of the CDR3 is 15 residues. The V segment lost 0 bases and the J segment 4 bases; nucleotides outside the gene matches: 4. For the CDR3, the DNA is TGTGCCAGCAGTTACTCCGGGACAGGGTCGTACGAGCAGTACTTC. Translation: CASSYSGTGSYEQYF.

Here the CDR3 reads CASSSEVVDEQYF. The CDR3 DNA follows: TGCGCCAGCAGCTCGGAGGTAGTCGACGAGCAGTACTTC. The J gene is TRBJ2-5, the V gene TRBV5-1, with D tentatively TRBD2 (5 bases). The better agreement between TRBJ2-7 and the DNA end casts doubt on the J call. Per germline, CDR1 SGHRS and CDR2 YFSETQ. The CDR3 has 13 residues.

V gene TRBV6-5 combines with J gene TRBJ2-2; D gene uncertain. Germline CDR1 is MNHEY and CDR2 is SVGAGI. CDR3 length equals 13 residues. Between the trimmed V and J ends, which lost 2 bases and 5 bases, there was a span of 6 bases. CDR3: CASSYEATGELFF. The DNA for the CDR3 is TGTGCCAGCAGTTACGAAGCTACCGGGGAGCTGTTTTTT.

The V gene is TRBV30, the J gene TRBJ2-7; 7 nucleotides align to TRBD1. Trimming took 3 bases from V and 3 from J; bases not matched to a gene: 5. Germline CDR1 and CDR2: GTSNPN and SVGIG (reference sequence). The CDR3 runs to 13 residues. The CDR3 sequence: CAWRLTGRYEQYF. The CDR3 DNA sequence: TGTGCCTGGAGATTGACAGGGCGCTACGAGCAGTACTTC.

The V call is TRBV6-4, the J call TRBJ2-7; 12 nucleotides match TRBD2. With V trimmed by 10 bases and J by 1 base, 17 bases remained unmatched. CDR3 length: 18 amino acids. The germline CDR1 and CDR2 sequences are MRHNA and SNTAGT. CDR3 sequence reads: CAKIHSASGRARSYEQYF. Written as DNA, the CDR3 is TGTGCCAAAATTCACTCGGCTAGCGGGAGGGCCCGTTCCTACGAGCAGTACTTC.

This clone was counted a few times. The gene calls are TRBV18 and TRBJ2-6; 9 nucleotides match TRBD1. CDR3 size: 18 residues. Trimming at V came to 3 bases and at J to 0 bases, leaving 6 bases not matched to a gene. Germline V gene data show CDR1 as KGHSH and CDR2 as LQKENI. CDR3 sequence: CASSPGQGLLSGANVLTF. For the CDR3, the DNA is TGTGCCAGCTCACCGGGACAGGGCCTCCTCTCTGGGGCCAACGTCCTGACTTTC.

This clone was found once. The chain is built from TRBV28 and TRBJ1-2; TRBD1 agrees at 9 bases. The CDR3 is 15 residues long. CDR1 and CDR2 from the germline V gene are MDHEN and SYDVKM. The V and J ends lost 2 bases and 4 bases, in that order; junction bases with no gene match: 5. In nucleotides, the CDR3 is TGTGCCAGCAGTTTACCGACAGGGGGGCCCTATGGCTACACCTTC. As protein: CASSLPTGGPYGYTF.

The rearrangement joins TRBV5-8 to TRBJ1-5, with D tentatively TRBD1 (6 bases). Germline V gives CDR1 SGHTS, CDR2 YDEGEE. The ends were cut back, 3 bases at V and 2 bases at J, with 12 bases in the middle. This CDR3 is built from 15 residues. CDR3 coding DNA: TGTGCCAGCAGCTCAGGGGTAGGCCGCAATCAGCCCCAGCATTTT. Translated, it gives CASSSGVGRNQPQHF.

The rearrangement links TRBV15 to TRBJ2-7; 12 bases align to TRBD1. In germline, CDR1 is LNHNV, CDR2 YYDKDF (reference sequence). The CDR3 length is 15 residues. Trimming cost V 1 base and J 5 bases; bases outside gene matches: 3. CDR3 sequence (DNA): TGTGCCACCAGCAGAGCCGGGACAGGGGGCAACGAGCAGTACTTC. This encodes CATSRAGTGGNEQYF.

The CDR3 loop is CASSLAGMASQPQHF. CDR3 nucleotide sequence: TGCGCCAGCAGCTTGGCAGGTATGGCATCTCAGCCCCAGCATTTT. The rearrangement joins TRBV5-1 to TRBJ1-5; D gene ambiguous. In germline, CDR1 is SGHRS, CDR2 YFSETQ. V lost 0 bases and J lost 6, with 13 bases in between. CDR3 size: 15 residues.

In DNA, the CDR3 is TGTGCCTGGAGTTTCTTCGGCAGGGATGGCAATCAGCCCCAGCATTTT. Its protein is CAWSFFGRDGNQPQHF. The chain has TRBV30 and TRBJ1-5, with a weak D call TRBD1 (5 bases). Germline V CDR1 and CDR2: GTSNPN, SVGIG (reference sequence). The CDR3 runs 16 residues. V lost 2 bases and J lost 2, with 16 bases in between.

The rearrangement links TRBV7-9 to TRBJ2-2; weak D call: TRBD1 (6 bases). The germline gives CDR1 SEHNR, CDR2 FQNEAQ (reference sequence). Deletions cut 6 bases from V and 3 bases from J, with 11 bases between. This CDR3 is built from 14 residues. CDR3 residues: CASRRDTYTGELFF. The CDR3 coding sequence is TGTGCCAGCAGGAGGGACACTTACACCGGGGAGCTGTTTTTT.

The V and J genes are TRBV7-9 and TRBJ1-4, with D possibly matching TRBD1 (5 bases). Germline V gives CDR1 SEHNR, CDR2 FQNEAQ (reference sequence). The CDR3 is 14 residues long. Trimming stripped 2 bases from V and 8 bases from J, with 12 bases between. CDR3 nucleotides: TGTGCCAGCAGCTTATTTAGGGGCCAGGAAAAACTGTTTTTT. Translation gives CASSLFRGQEKLFF.

The chain combines TRBV9 with TRBJ1-1; D uncertain. V was pared by 1 base and J by 0 bases, with 7 bases between. The germline CDR1 and CDR2 sequences are SGDLS and YYNGEE. The CDR3 sequence is 14 residues long. The CDR3 reads CASSVSDLNTEAFF. CDR3 nucleotide sequence: TGTGCCAGCAGCGTATCAGACTTGAACACTGAAGCTTTCTTT.

The rearrangement joins TRBV7-9 to TRBJ2-3, with D possibly being TRBD2 (6 bases). The V gene's germline CDR1 is SEHNR and CDR2 FQNEAQ (reference sequence). Trimming left V 3 bases short and J 7 bases short, with 8 bases between. The CDR3 contains 12 residues. CDR3 nucleotide sequence: TGTGCCAGCAGCTTGGGGGGAAATACGCAGTATTTT. This encodes CASSLGGNTQYF.

This chain connects TRBV5-1 to TRBJ1-6, with D possibly TRBD1 on 6 matching bases. The CDR3 contains 16 residues. Trimming shortened V by 4 bases and J by 5 bases, and 16 bases separated the two germline ends. Germline V lookup: CDR1 SGHRS, CDR2 YFSETQ. CDR3 bases: TGCGCCAGCAGCACGGGGACAAGCCAAAATAATTCACCCCTCCACTTT. Its protein product is CASSTGTSQNNSPLHF.

The V and J genes are TRBV9 and TRBJ1-3; D gene ambiguous. V was cut by 0 bases and J by 9 bases, with 4 bases left in between. Germline V lookup: CDR1 SGDLS, CDR2 YYNGEE. CDR3 length: 11 residues. Here the CDR3 DNA reads TGTGCCAGCAGCGTAGATAGCACCATATATTTT. This translates into CASSVDSTIYF.

The V gene is TRBV7-2, the J gene TRBJ2-3; TRBD2 matches 8 bases. This CDR3 region has 17 residues. The germline V gene has CDR1 SGHTA and CDR2 FQGNSA. J lost 2 bases, V lost 5 bases, and 12 bases had no gene match. CDR3 sequence reads: CASSRGGVGVLTDTQYF. The CDR3 DNA follows: TGTGCCAGCAGCCGGGGGGGGGTGGGCGTCCTCACAGATACGCAGTATTTT.

This clone has more than one count but fewer than ten. A read error may produce the germline difference seen at one junction end. The chain links TRBV7-9 to TRBJ2-5; TRBD1 matches 12 bases. The germline gives CDR1 SEHNR, CDR2 FQNEAQ (reference sequence). The CDR3 is 18 amino acids. CDR3 in DNA: TGTTCCAGCAGCTTAGTGTCGCCTAGGGACAGGGGGCGAGAGACCCAGTACTTC. Its translation: CSSSLVSPRDRGRETQYF.